This TCR beta chain appears in the sequencing data of a study of regulatory T cells in long-lasting Graves disease. Time point of the sample: persistent/refractory GD, antithyroid drugs over 5 years with positive TRAb. PBMC-extracted RNA yielded the TCR library. Patient provenance is recorded as an endocrinology department in Xi'an, China. Through Arm-PCR of CDR3 regions and iRepertoire HTBI primers, TCR beta libraries were built. MiXCR, applied by TCRdb to the multiplex PCR reads, yields one record per CDR3 protein. The sample has around 400,000 distinct CDR3 sequences; less than 30% are singletons. This clonotype was observed many times. CDR1 MDHEN and CDR2 SYDVKM come from the germline V gene. V shed 5 bases, J shed 4 bases, and the junction held 5 bases outside the gene matches. The length of the CDR3 is 14 residues.

Sequenced here: peripheral blood mononuclear cells (PBMCs), sampled when the disease was refractory, from a patient treated with antithyroid drugs. This receptor was identified in a woman in her thirties or forties with Graves disease. The chain is built from TRBV28 and TRBJ1-5; 7 bases are a match to TRBD1. CDR3 in amino acids: CASSPLTGNQPQHF. The CDR3 DNA reads TGTGCCAGCAGTCCCTTGACAGGGAATCAGCCCCAGCATTTT.